The 27 T cell receptor beta chains presented below share a single source sample, sequenced in a study of T cells in localized non-small cell lung cancer. Assay used: immunoSEQ multiplex PCR; TCRdb lists only in-frame clones, some missing. In the table there are some 30,000 clones, 85% to 95% of which are singletons. The sequencing here drew on peripheral blood, taken before any cancer treatment. The receptors shown here come from a woman aged 35 to 70 with stage I lung adenocarcinoma.

The J gene is TRBJ2-5, the V gene TRBV7-2; D might be TRBD1 (6 bases). CDR3 length: 16 residues. Per germline, CDR1 SGHTA and CDR2 FQGNSA. Deletions cut 5 bases from V and 2 bases from J, with 18 bases between. CDR3 nucleotide sequence: TGTGCCAGCAGCACCCAGGGAGCCCAGGGGCAAGAGACCCAGTACTTC. This encodes CASSTQGAQGQETQYF.

The V gene is TRBV6-5, the J gene TRBJ1-2; 8 positions match TRBD1. Looked up from germline, CDR1 is MNHEY and CDR2 is SVGAGI. The CDR3 loop spans 15 amino acids. The ends lost 2 bases at V and 5 bases at J; junction bases unmatched: 7. The CDR3 is CASSYRTGKGYGYTF. The CDR3 coding sequence is TGTGCCAGCAGTTACCGGACAGGGAAAGGGTATGGCTACACCTTC.

The chain joins TRBV6-6 to TRBJ2-1, with a possible D match to TRBD2 (5 bases). Germline assignment: CDR1 MNHNY and CDR2 SVGAGI (reference sequence). V lost 2 bases and J 8 bases, leaving 16 bases between the germline ends. The CDR3 runs to 15 residues. The chain's CDR3 is CASSYVMGSKYEQFF. The CDR3 DNA is TGTGCCAGCAGTTACGTGATGGGGAGTAAGTATGAGCAGTTCTTC.

The chain joins TRBV18 to TRBJ1-2; D gene ambiguous. The CDR3 runs 14 residues. Germline CDR1 and CDR2: KGHSH and LQKENI. V lost 1 base to trimming and J lost 3 bases, with 9 bases between them. CDR3 nucleotides: TGTGCCAGCTCACCACGGATCTCCGACTATGGCTACACCTTC. Protein product: CASSPRISDYGYTF.

The V gene is TRBV7-8, the J gene TRBJ1-2; TRBD1 matches at 7 bases. The junction had 14 bases not matched to a gene; V was cut back by 6 bases and J by 4 bases. Germline assignment: CDR1 SGHVS and CDR2 FQNEAQ. The CDR3 consists of 16 residues. CDR3 residues: CASSSMLGQTLYGYTF. CDR3 DNA: TGTGCCAGCAGTTCAATGCTGGGACAGACTCTCTATGGCTACACCTTC.

The genes are TRBV5-5 and TRBJ1-6; D is unresolved. Germline V CDR1 and CDR2: SGHKS, YYEKEE (reference sequence). This CDR3 has 15 amino acids. V lost 0 bases and J 2 bases, leaving 6 bases between the germline ends. CDR3 DNA sequence: TGTGCCAGCAGCTTGGGGGTTACCTATAATTCACCCCTCCACTTT. Protein sequence: CASSLGVTYNSPLHF. The variable domain in full, with the rest retrieved from reference TRBV5-5 and TRBJ1-6, is DAGVTQSPTHLIKTRGQQVTLRCSPISGHKSVSWYQQVLGQGPQFIFQYYEKEERGRGNFPDRFSARQFPNYSSELNVNALLLGDSALYLCASSLGVTYNSPLHFGNGTRLTVT.

This chain uses TRBV15 with TRBJ2-3; D uncertain. Germline V CDR1 and CDR2: LNHNV, YYDKDF (reference sequence). This CDR3 has 16 residues. Deletions cut 9 bases from V and 0 bases from J, with 19 bases between. The CDR3 here is CATLPLEKLSTDTQYF. In nucleotides, the CDR3 is TGTGCCACGTTACCGCTAGAAAAGTTGAGCACAGATACGCAGTATTTT.

This clone appeared a few times. The chain recombines TRBV7-2 with TRBJ1-5; the D gene is possibly TRBD1 (6 bases). The CDR3 covers 16 residues. Deletions cut 2 bases from V and 1 base from J, with 12 bases between. The germline V gene encodes CDR1 SGHTA and CDR2 FQGNSA. CDR3 nucleotide sequence: TGTGCCAGCAGCTTATGGGGGACACTAAGCAATCAGCCCCAGCATTTT. It encodes CASSLWGTLSNQPQHF.

The V gene is TRBV5-4, the J gene TRBJ1-3; possibly TRBD1 for D (6 bases). Trimming cost V 4 bases and J 3 bases, with 20 bases left between them. Germline V gene sequence: CDR1 SGHNT, CDR2 YYREEE (reference sequence). CDR3 length: 17 amino acids. CDR3 residues: CASSPGLGGGLGNTIYF. The DNA of the CDR3 is TGTGCCAGCAGCCCCGGACTGGGTGGGGGGCTTGGAAACACCATATATTTT.

With regard to this clone: Other DNA sequences of this sample code for an identical CDR3. The chain carries TRBV7-2 and TRBJ1-5; D is perhaps TRBD1 (5 bases). This CDR3 contains 14 residues. Germline CDR1 is SGHTA and CDR2 is FQGNSA. V was cut by 2 bases and J by 7 bases, with 12 bases left in between. CDR3: CASSLSGGGQPQHF. CDR3 nucleotide sequence: TGTGCCAGCAGCTTATCCGGGGGGGGGCAGCCCCAGCATTTT.

The CDR3 coding sequence is TGTGCCAGTAGTACTCGGGACAGGGGGAACACCGGGGAGCTGTTTTTT. It yields the protein CASSTRDRGNTGELFF. This chain uses TRBV19 with TRBJ2-2, with 10 bases that match TRBD1. The germline gives CDR1 LNHDA, CDR2 SQIVND (reference sequence). This CDR3 has 16 amino acids. Losses at the gene ends were 4 bases for V and 1 base for J; bases not matched to a gene: 3.

This chain joins TRBV5-1 and TRBJ2-3; no definite D call. The V end lost 0 bases, the J end lost 1 base, and 3 bases lay between the germline ends. The CDR3 consists of 13 residues. Germline V gene lookup returns CDR1 SGHRS and CDR2 YFSETQ. CDR3: CASSLDGTDTQYF. CDR3 nucleotides: TGCGCCAGCAGCTTGGACGGCACAGATACGCAGTATTTT.

This clone was counted a single time. The chain has TRBV28 and TRBJ2-7; D gene ambiguous. The CDR3 has 16 amino acids. The germline V gene encodes CDR1 MDHEN and CDR2 SYDVKM. Trimming cost V 6 bases and J 9 bases, with 27 bases left between them. CDR3 in DNA: TGTGCCAGCAGAAACACCCAGAAGTATTCTCTACGAGGGCAGTACTTC. Its translation: CASRNTQKYSLRGQYF.

Points on this clone: A read error may account for a junction end that differs from germline. The rearrangement uses TRBV7-7 and TRBJ2-5, with 11 bases that match TRBD2. The germline CDR1 and CDR2 sequences are SSHAT and FNYEAQ (reference sequence). The CDR3 has 15 amino acids. The CDR3 region is CASSRTSGYQETQYF. The CDR3 DNA is TGTGCTAGCAGCAGGACTAGCGGGTACCAAGAGACCCAGTACTTC.

The chain employs TRBV5-1 and TRBJ1-2; 8 nucleotides agree with TRBD1. J gave up 6 bases and V 4 bases, and 8 bases lay outside the gene matches. Germline V gives CDR1 SGHRS, CDR2 YFSETQ. The length of the CDR3 is 14 residues. The CDR3 DNA follows: TGCGCCAGCAGCCGGGGACAGGTTCGCGATGGCTACACCTTC. Translated: CASSRGQVRDGYTF.

The chain uses TRBV5-1 and TRBJ2-1, with 7 bases lining up with TRBD1. Germline loops: CDR1 SGHRS, CDR2 YFSETQ. J gave up 0 bases and V 4 bases, and 7 bases lay outside the gene matches. The CDR3 consists of 16 residues. The CDR3 loop reads CASSIAGTASYNEQFF. In DNA, the CDR3 is TGCGCCAGCAGCATAGCCGGGACAGCCTCCTACAATGAGCAGTTCTTC. The full variable domain, rest sourced from reference TRBV5-1 and TRBJ2-1, is KAGVTQTPRYLIKTRGQQVTLSCSPISGHRSVSWYQQTPGQGLQFLFEYFSETQRNKGNFPGRFSGRQFSNSRSEMNVSTLELGDSALYLCASSIAGTASYNEQFFGPGTRLTVL.

This rearrangement joins TRBV9 to TRBJ1-4; D possibly corresponds to TRBD1 (5 bases). The germline gives CDR1 SGDLS, CDR2 YYNGEE. The CDR3 spans 19 residues. V lost 4 bases and J lost 7, with 29 bases in between. The CDR3 DNA is TGTGCCAGCAGCCCTCTTCTCTCCAAATGGGACTCCCCTGGTGAAAAACTGTTTTTT. It codes for CASSPLLSKWDSPGEKLFF.

The rearrangement links TRBV6-6 to TRBJ2-3; a possible D gene is TRBD1 (6 bases). Trimming stripped 2 bases from V and 4 bases from J, with 7 bases between. CDR1 MNHNY and CDR2 SVGAGI come from the germline V gene (reference sequence). The CDR3 has 13 residues. DNA of the CDR3: TGTGCCAGCAGTTACGAGGGGGCAGATACGCAGTATTTT. Translated, it gives CASSYEGADTQYF.

The sample holds a few counts of this clone. The gene calls are TRBV18 and TRBJ1-3, with D possibly matching TRBD1 (5 bases). Between the trimmed V and J ends, which lost 4 bases and 0 bases, there was a span of 16 bases. The germline gives CDR1 KGHSH, CDR2 LQKENI. The length of the CDR3 is 17 residues. CDR3 coding DNA: TGTGCCAGCTCACGAAACCTACAGGATACCTCTGGAAACACCATATATTTT. It specifies CASSRNLQDTSGNTIYF.

The CDR3 spells CASTLSGNTGELFF. CDR3 sequence (DNA): TGTGCCAGCACCCTCTCGGGGAACACCGGGGAGCTGTTTTTT. The chain employs TRBV27 and TRBJ2-2; D remains unclear. Trimming stripped 7 bases from V and 1 base from J, with 10 bases between. CDR1 is MNHEY, CDR2 SMNVEV, per germline (reference sequence). This CDR3 has 14 amino acids.

The genes are TRBV11-2 and TRBJ1-4; possible D gene TRBD1, 5 bases. V was cut by 4 bases and J by 4 bases, with 10 bases left in between. The CDR3 loop spans 14 amino acids. The germline V gene encodes CDR1 SGHAT and CDR2 FQNNGV. The CDR3 is CASSSRQLNEKLFF. The CDR3 bases are TGTGCCAGCAGCTCACGACAGCTTAATGAAAAACTGTTTTTT.

The chain carries TRBV7-9 and TRBJ2-3; 10 bases align to TRBD2. The CDR3 totals 16 residues. J was trimmed by 5 bases and V by 1 base; bases with no gene match: 6. Looked up from germline, CDR1 is SEHNR and CDR2 is FQNEAQ (reference sequence). The CDR3 DNA sequence: TGTGCCAGCAGCTTAGAAGCGGGAGGGGCCATAGATACGCAGTATTTT. Amino acid sequence: CASSLEAGGAIDTQYF.

This clone was seen more than once but under ten times. CDR3 sequence: CASTTSRGTPLHF. The CDR3 DNA reads as TGTGCCAGCACTACTAGCAGGGGAACACCCCTCCACTTT. This sequence joins TRBV28 and TRBJ1-6, with a tentative D call TRBD1 (6 bases). CDR1 MDHEN and CDR2 SYDVKM come from the germline V gene. This CDR3 contains 13 residues. The germline V and J ends were trimmed by 7 bases and 11 bases, with 15 bases remaining between them.

This chain connects TRBV9 to TRBJ1-4; 9 bases line up with TRBD1. J was trimmed by 7 bases and V by 3 bases; bases with no gene match: 7. The CDR3 has 15 residues. The germline V gene has CDR1 SGDLS and CDR2 YYNGEE. The CDR3 DNA follows: TGTGCCAGCAGCGGGTCCGGGACAGGGCGTGAAAAACTGTTTTTT. Its translation: CASSGSGTGREKLFF.

The V gene is TRBV7-2, the J gene TRBJ2-1, with D hard to call. Germline CDR1 and CDR2: SGHTA and FQGNSA. The CDR3 contains 15 residues. With 0 bases removed from V and 5 bases from J, the gap between germline ends came to 11 bases. The CDR3 loop is CASSLAWGRNNEQFF. CDR3 nucleotides: TGTGCCAGCAGCTTAGCGTGGGGTAGGAACAATGAGCAGTTCTTC.

The table lists this clone with a few counts. The rearrangement uses TRBV29-1 and TRBJ1-1; D is ambiguous. Germline CDR1 SQVTM, CDR2 ANQGSEA. V was shortened by 7 bases and J by 4 bases, with 16 bases between the two germline ends. The CDR3 runs 13 residues. The CDR3 region has the DNA TGCAGCGCAGTCACGTATACGAGCACTGAAGCTTTCTTT. This translates into CSAVTYTSTEAFF.

The chain has TRBV28 and TRBJ2-5; perhaps TRBD1 as D (5 bases). Trimming stripped 2 bases from V and 0 bases from J, with 16 bases between. Germline assignment: CDR1 MDHEN and CDR2 SYDVKM. The CDR3 has 17 residues. In DNA, the CDR3 is TGTGCCAGCAGTTTAAGTCAGGGAATGGTGTACCAAGAGACCCAGTACTTC. It translates to CASSLSQGMVYQETQYF.